Presented here are 4 T cell receptor beta chains from one specimen sequenced in a study of blood T cells in healthy people across ages. For the second PCR, which ran for roughly 6 to 11 cycles, a sample-barcoded 5' primer and a J-beta primer mix were used. A single record per CDR3 protein comes from TCRdb applying MiXCR to the 5' RACE reads. In the table there are approximately 1.5 million distinct CDR3 sequences, around 40% of which are singletons. The material sequenced was blood. These receptor sequences come from a woman aged 18-29 years in good health.

The genes are TRBV27 and TRBJ2-4; D is unresolved. Germline values: CDR1 MNHEY, CDR2 SMNVEV (reference sequence). This CDR3 contains 15 residues. Trimming pared 8 bases from V and 0 bases from J, leaving 14 bases between. For the CDR3, the DNA is TGTGCCAGCGGTTCCGGATTCTTAGCCAAAAACATTCAGTACTTC. It is translated as CASGSGFLAKNIQYF.

This clonotype was recorded a few times. The CDR3 loop reads CASSLTGDEAQHF. CDR3 in DNA: TGCGCCAGCAGCTTAACAGGGGATGAAGCCCAGCATTTT. The chain recombines TRBV5-1 with TRBJ1-5, with 7 bases that match TRBD1. J lost 11 bases, V lost 2 bases, and 7 bases had no gene match. Germline V gene sequence: CDR1 SGHRS, CDR2 YFSETQ. The CDR3 has 13 amino acids.

V is TRBV20-1 and J is TRBJ2-1; 7 bases are shared with TRBD2. The DNA end favors TRBJ2-7, so the J call may be wrong. The CDR3 has 16 amino acids. From germline, CDR1 is DFQATT and CDR2 SNEGSKA (reference sequence). CDR3 sequence reads: CSARDRGGGSHNEQYF. CDR3 sequence (DNA): TGCAGTGCTAGAGATCGGGGCGGGGGTTCCCACAATGAGCAGTACTTC.

This clonotype was observed a handful of times. The V and J genes are TRBV28 and TRBJ2-1; 13 bases map to TRBD2. This CDR3 has 16 amino acids. The V and J ends lost 3 bases and 9 bases, in that order; junction bases with no gene match: 8. Germline loops: CDR1 MDHEN, CDR2 SYDVKM. In nucleotides, the CDR3 is TGTGCCAGCAGTTTCTCCGGACTAGCGGGAGAAACTGAGCAGTTCTTC. It yields the protein CASSFSGLAGETEQFF.